This TCR beta chain stems from a study of blood T cell repertoires in COVID-19. Across the study: Sources were T cells, B-cell-depleted T cells, or PBMCs; the material itself was cDNA or gDNA.

Deletions cut 5 bases from V and 0 bases from J, with 14 bases between. The CDR3 length is 17 residues. CDR1 and CDR2 (germline): MNHEY, SVGEGT. Original data processing: Researchers report that nucleated cell counts were estimated from reference gene primer amplification. The repertoire was sequenced with immunoSEQ multiplex PCR; TCRdb's copy has only in-frame clones and lacks some. The V and J calls and clone size were taken over from that table, and D and trimming were inferred from the DNA. The sample contains some 270,000 clones, more than 65% of which appear only once. Which cohort a participant joined came from the clinical history participants gave.

The chain is built from TRBV6-2 or TRBV6-3 and TRBJ1-6; D gene uncertain. Input material: PBMCs or T cells enriched from blood (not recorded which). The receptor comes from a middle-aged man who had recovered from COVID-19. CDR3: CASSNPGLSSYNSPLHF. DNA of the CDR3: TGTGCCAGCAGTAATCCGGGTCTTAGCTCCTATAATTCACCCCTCCACTTT.